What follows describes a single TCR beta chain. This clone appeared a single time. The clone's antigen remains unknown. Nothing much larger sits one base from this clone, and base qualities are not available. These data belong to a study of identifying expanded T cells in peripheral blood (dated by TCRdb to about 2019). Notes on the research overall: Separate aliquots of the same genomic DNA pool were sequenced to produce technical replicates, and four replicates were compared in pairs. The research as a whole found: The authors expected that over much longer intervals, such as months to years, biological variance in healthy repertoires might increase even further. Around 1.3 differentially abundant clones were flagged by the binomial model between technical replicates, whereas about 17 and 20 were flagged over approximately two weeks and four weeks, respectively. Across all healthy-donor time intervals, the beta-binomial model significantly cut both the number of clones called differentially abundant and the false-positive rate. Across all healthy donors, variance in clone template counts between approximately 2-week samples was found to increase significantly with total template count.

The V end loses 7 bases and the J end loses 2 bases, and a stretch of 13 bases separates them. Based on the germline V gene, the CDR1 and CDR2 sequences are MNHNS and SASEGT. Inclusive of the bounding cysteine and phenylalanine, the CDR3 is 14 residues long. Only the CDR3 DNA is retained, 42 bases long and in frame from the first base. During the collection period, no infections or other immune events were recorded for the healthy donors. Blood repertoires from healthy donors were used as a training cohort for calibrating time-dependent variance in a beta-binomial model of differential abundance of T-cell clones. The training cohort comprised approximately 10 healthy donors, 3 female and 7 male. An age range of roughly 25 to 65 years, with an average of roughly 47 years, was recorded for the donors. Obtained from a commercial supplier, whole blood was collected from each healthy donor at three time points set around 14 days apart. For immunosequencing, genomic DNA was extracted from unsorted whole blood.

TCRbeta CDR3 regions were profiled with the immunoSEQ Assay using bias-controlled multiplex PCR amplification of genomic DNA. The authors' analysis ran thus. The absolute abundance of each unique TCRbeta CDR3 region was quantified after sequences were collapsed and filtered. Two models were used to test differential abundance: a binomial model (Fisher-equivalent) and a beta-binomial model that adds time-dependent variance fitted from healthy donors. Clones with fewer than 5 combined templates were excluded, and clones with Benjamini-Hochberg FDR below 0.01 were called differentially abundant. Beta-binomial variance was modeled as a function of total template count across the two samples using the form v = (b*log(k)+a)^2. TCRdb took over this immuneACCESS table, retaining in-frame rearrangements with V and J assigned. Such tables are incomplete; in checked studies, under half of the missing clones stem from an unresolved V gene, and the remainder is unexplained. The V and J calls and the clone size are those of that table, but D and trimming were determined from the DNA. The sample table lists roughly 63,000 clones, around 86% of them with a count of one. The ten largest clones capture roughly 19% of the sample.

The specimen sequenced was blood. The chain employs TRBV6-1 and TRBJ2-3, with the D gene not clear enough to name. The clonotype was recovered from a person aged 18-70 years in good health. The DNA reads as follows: TGTGCCAGCACGGTAGGGTCCTACACAGATACGCAGTATTTT. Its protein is CASTVGSYTDTQYF.